A selection of T cell receptor beta chains follows, all from one sample in a study of blood T cells in healthy people across ages. TCRdb itself ran the 5' RACE reads through MiXCR, one entry per CDR3 protein. The table has some 1,800,000 distinct CDR3 sequences, about 39% seen once. The sample was blood. The receptors stem from a human donor in good health. The CDR3 runs from the conserved cysteine through the conserved F or W. The D gene is left open where the match is weak. Rows give clone size only sometimes, using once, few, many, or a class for an expanded clone.

TRBJ2-5,-,TRBV5-1,-,TGCGCCAGCAGCTTGGAGACGATGATGGGGGAGCGGTACTTC,CASSLETMMGERYF
TRBJ2-6,-,TRBV7-2,-,TGTGCCAGCAGCTCCGACTCGGGCTCTGGGGCCAACGTCCTGACTTTC,CASSSDSGSGANVLTF
TRBJ2-7,-,TRBV10-3,-,TGTGCCATCAGTGAGTCTCTCCGGGGCTACGAGCAGTACTTC,CAISESLRGYEQYF
TRBJ2-7,-,TRBV18,TRBD1,TGTGCCAGCTCACCCCCAGGTCCCGGGACAGCGTACGTAGGGCAGTACTTC,CASSPPGPGTAYVGQYF
TRBJ1-4,few,TRBV20-1,TRBD1,TGCAGTGCTAGATCGGACAGGACGGTAGAAAAACTGTTTTTT,CSARSDRTVEKLFF
TRBJ2-3,-,TRBV12-3/TRBV12-4,TRBD2,TGTGCCAGCAGTTTTGGCCGGCTAGCGGGGAGCACAGATACGCAGTATTTT,CASSFGRLAGSTDTQYF
TRBJ2-5,-,TRBV20-1,-,TGCAGTGCTAGAGATAGAGGGGCTCCGGGGCAAGAGACCCAGTACTTC,CSARDRGAPGQETQYF
TRBJ1-2,-,TRBV20-1,-,TGCAGTGCTAGAGGCAGGGCTTTCTATGGCTACACCTTC,CSARGRAFYGYTF
TRBJ1-5,-,TRBV6-1,TRBD1,TGTGCCAGCAGCCGAAACAGGGGAAGAAGCGATCAGCCCCAGCATTTT,CASSRNRGRSDQPQHF
TRBJ1-2,-,TRBV7-2,-,TGTGCCAGCAGCTCTAGTCCCCCGCTACCGGATGGCTACACCTTC,CASSSSPPLPDGYTF
TRBJ1-1,-,TRBV13,-,TGTGCCAGCAGCCATGGTGGGAGTAGGGCAATGAACACTGAAGCTTTCTTT,CASSHGGSRAMNTEAFF
TRBJ2-7,few,TRBV6-2/TRBV6-3,TRBD1,TGTGCCAGCAGTTACCACAGGGGGCCCTACGAGCAGTACTTC,CASSYHRGPYEQYF
TRBJ2-7,few,TRBV5-1,-,TGCGCCAGCAGCTTGGAGACCGCATATTGGGACGAGCAGTACTTC,CASSLETAYWDEQYF
TRBJ2-5,many,TRBV6-2/TRBV6-3,-,TGTGCCAGCAGTCCCAGGATTGGGACCCAGTACTTC,CASSPRIGTQYF
TRBJ2-3,-,TRBV5-1,-,TGCGCCAGCAGCTCACAGGGCCTGGGATCTGTTGGGGATACGCAGTATTTT,CASSSQGLGSVGDTQYF
TRBJ2-7,few,TRBV5-6,-,TGTGCCAGCAAATTTGGTCTAGCCACCTACGAGCAGTACTTC,CASKFGLATYEQYF
TRBJ1-4,few,TRBV5-1,-,TGCGCCAGCAGAGGGGCAGGTGAAGAACTGTTTTTT,CASRGAGEELFF
TRBJ2-3,few,TRBV5-6,TRBD2,TGTGCCAGCTTCTCCGGACTAGCGGGGGTAGGAGATACGCAGTATTTT,CASFSGLAGVGDTQYF
TRBJ1-6,many,TRBV18,-,TGTGCCAGCTCACCCGAGTGGAGGGATAATTCACCCCTCCACTTT,CASSPEWRDNSPLHF
TRBJ2-7,-,TRBV6-5,-,TGTGCCAGCAGTGCATGGTTAGCCTACGAGCAGTACTTC,CASSAWLAYEQYF
TRBJ1-2,-,TRBV4-2,-,TGTGCCAGCAGCCAAGATCCCCAGGCATCCTATGGCTACACCTTC,CASSQDPQASYGYTF
TRBJ1-2,few,TRBV6-6,-,TGTGCCAGCTGCCCTTGGGGCAGGCAGAGAGGTATAGGCTACACCTTC,CASCPWGRQRGIGYTF
TRBJ1-2,-,TRBV15,-,TGTGCCACCAGCAGAGTCGGAGGAGGCGGTGGCTACACCTTC,CATSRVGGGGGYTF
TRBJ2-7,-,TRBV28,TRBD1,TGTGCCAGCAGGACCCGGGACAGGGGGCGGCTAGTCTACGAGCAGTACTTC,CASRTRDRGRLVYEQYF
TRBJ1-2,few,TRBV12-3/TRBV12-4,-,TGTGCCAGCACCCAAACGACAGAAACGTTTGGTGGCTACACCTTC,CASTQTTETFGGYTF
TRBJ1-5,once,TRBV20-1,TRBD1,TGCAGTGCTGACCCCCGACAGGGGCGGGATCAGCCCCAGCATTTT,CSADPRQGRDQPQHF
TRBJ2-5,many,TRBV20-1,TRBD1,TGCAGTGCTAGATTTCCGGGACAGCAAGAGACCCAGTACTTC,CSARFPGQQETQYF
TRBJ1-1,-,TRBV5-1,-,TGCGCCAGCAGCTTGATAGAGGGGGTGGTAGGAGGGGACACTGAAGCTTTCTTT,CASSLIEGVVGGDTEAFF
TRBJ2-1,-,TRBV6-6,TRBD2,TGTGCCACCCGGAGGGGGGCTAGCGGGAGGGGCTACAATGAGCAGTTCTTC,CATRRGASGRGYNEQFF
TRBJ2-5,-,TRBV3-1,TRBD2,TGTGCCAGCAGCCAAGCCGGGGGGGCCTTAAAAGAGACCCAGTACTTC,CASSQAGGALKETQYF
TRBJ1-5,-,TRBV7-2,-,TGTGCCAGCAGCTTAGTCGCGGCGGAGAATCAGCCCCAGCATTTT,CASSLVAAENQPQHF
TRBJ2-1,few,TRBV27,TRBD2,TGTGCCAGTAGACTAGCGGGGACCGATCGGCAGTTCTTC,CASRLAGTDRQFF
TRBJ1-2,-,TRBV4-2,-,TGTGCCAGCAGCCAAGGACGACAGTGGAACTACACCTTC,CASSQGRQWNYTF
TRBJ1-6,-,TRBV7-2,-,TGTGCCAGCAGCTTAATTTCGGCGGTTGGGACATGGAATTCACCCCTCCACTTT,CASSLISAVGTWNSPLHF
TRBJ2-5,-,TRBV20-1,TRBD2,TGCAGTGCTAGAGATGATGTCGTGGTAGCGGGGGGGCTTGAAAACCAAGAGACCCAGTACTTC,CSARDDVVVAGGLENQETQYF
TRBJ2-7,-,TRBV3-1,TRBD2,TGTGCCAGCAGCCAAGCCGGGGGGACCCGTTACGAGCAGTACTTC,CASSQAGGTRYEQYF
TRBJ1-2,few,TRBV6-5,TRBD1,TGTGCCAGCAGTACCACCTGGGACAGGGGGCGATTTGGCTACACCTTC,CASSTTWDRGRFGYTF
TRBJ2-7,few,TRBV11-2,TRBD1,TGTGCCAGCAGCGCCCTCCGGGACAGGGCTAGCTCCTACGAGCAGTACTTC,CASSALRDRASSYEQYF
TRBJ2-3,few,TRBV4-2,-,TGTGCCAGCAGCCAAGCTTGGCCGACTAGTGGTTTGGGAGGAGATACGCAGTATTTT,CASSQAWPTSGLGGDTQYF
TRBJ2-2,few,TRBV15,-,TGTGCCACCCGCCCTTGGCGATACAACACCGGGGAGCTGTTTTTT,CATRPWRYNTGELFF
TRBJ2-7,many,TRBV6-5,TRBD2,TGTGCCAGCAGCCCTAGCGGGGACACCTACGAGCAGTACTTC,CASSPSGDTYEQYF
TRBJ2-7,-,TRBV11-3,-,TGTGCCAGCAGCTTAGATTTGGGCAGAAGCTACGAGCAGTACTTC,CASSLDLGRSYEQYF
TRBJ2-1,-,TRBV12-3/TRBV12-4,TRBD1,TGTGCCAGCGGTCAGGGACAGGGGCTGTTCAATGAGCAGTTCTTC,CASGQGQGLFNEQFF
TRBJ1-1,few,TRBV29-1,-,TGCAGCGTTGGGGGTTTGGGGGGTAAGGACACTGAAGCTTTCTTT,CSVGGLGGKDTEAFF
TRBJ1-4,few,TRBV7-2,-,TGTGCCAGCAGCTTAGTTCGAGGGACGGATGAAAAACTGTTTTTT,CASSLVRGTDEKLFF
TRBJ1-2,-,TRBV28,-,TGTGCCAGCAGTCGGACGGGACGGCCGTTAGGCTACACCTTC,CASSRTGRPLGYTF
TRBJ2-1,-,TRBV4-1,-,TGCGCCAGCGCTTACAGGGATAGCAATGAGCAGTTCTTC,CASAYRDSNEQFF
TRBJ2-4,-,TRBV9,-,TGTGCCAGCAGCGTAGAGGGCCAGGCGGCCAAAAACATTCAGTACTTC,CASSVEGQAAKNIQYF
TRBJ2-7,few,TRBV7-9,-,TGTGCCAGCAGCTCCCAGGTGGAGCAGTACTTC,CASSSQVEQYF
TRBJ1-2,few,TRBV12-3/TRBV12-4,-,TGTGCCAGCAGTTTATTCGGGGGTACTAACTATGGCTACACCTTC,CASSLFGGTNYGYTF
TRBJ1-1,-,TRBV5-1,TRBD1,TGCGCCAGCAGCTTGGAGGGGGCAACTACTGAAGCTTTCTTT,CASSLEGATTEAFF
TRBJ1-5,-,TRBV7-2,-,TGTGCCAGCAGCTTAGGAGTTGGAGGGGGGGGGCCCCAGCATTTT,CASSLGVGGGGPQHF
TRBJ2-5,-,TRBV29-1,-,TGCAGCGTTGAATTGGGTTTGACCCAGTACTTC,CSVELGLTQYF
TRBJ2-1,once,TRBV7-9,TRBD2,TGTGCCAGCAGCTTTACTAGCGGGGGGAACAATGAGCAGTTCTTC,CASSFTSGGNNEQFF